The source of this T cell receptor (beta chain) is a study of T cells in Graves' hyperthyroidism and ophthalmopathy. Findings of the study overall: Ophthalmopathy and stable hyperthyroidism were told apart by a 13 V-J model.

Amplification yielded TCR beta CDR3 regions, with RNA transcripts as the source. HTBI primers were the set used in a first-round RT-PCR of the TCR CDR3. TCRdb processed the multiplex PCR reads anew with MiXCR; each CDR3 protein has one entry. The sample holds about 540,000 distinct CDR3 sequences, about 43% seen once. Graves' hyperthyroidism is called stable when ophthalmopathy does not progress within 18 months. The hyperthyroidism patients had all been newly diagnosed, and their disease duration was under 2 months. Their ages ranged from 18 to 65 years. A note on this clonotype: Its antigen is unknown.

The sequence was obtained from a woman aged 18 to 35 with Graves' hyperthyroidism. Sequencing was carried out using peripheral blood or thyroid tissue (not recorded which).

Here the CDR3 DNA reads TGTGCCAGCAGTTTTACGACCGGGACTAGCGGAGCGAGGCAGTACTTC. Translating it yields CASSFTTGTSGARQYF. The chain employs TRBV2 and TRBJ2-7, with 11 nucleotides matching TRBD2. V lost 5 bases to trimming and J lost 9 bases; unmatched junction nucleotides: 15. The CDR3 sequence is 16 residues long. CDR1 is SNHLY, CDR2 FYNNEI, per germline.